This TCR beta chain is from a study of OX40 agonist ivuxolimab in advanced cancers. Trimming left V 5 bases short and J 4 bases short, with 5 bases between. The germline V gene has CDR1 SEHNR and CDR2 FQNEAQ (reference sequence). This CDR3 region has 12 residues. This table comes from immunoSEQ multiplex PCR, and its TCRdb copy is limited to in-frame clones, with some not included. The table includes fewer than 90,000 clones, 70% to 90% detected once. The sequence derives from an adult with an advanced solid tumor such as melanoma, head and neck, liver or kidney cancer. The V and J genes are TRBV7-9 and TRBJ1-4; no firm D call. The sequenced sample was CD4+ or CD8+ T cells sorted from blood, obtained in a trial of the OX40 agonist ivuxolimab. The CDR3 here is CASSTSNEKLFF. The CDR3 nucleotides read TGTGCCAGCAGCACGAGTAATGAAAAACTGTTTTTT.